This T cell receptor beta chain was documented in a study of T cell changes during pregnancy in multiple sclerosis. V lost 6 bases and J 7 bases, leaving 16 bases between the germline ends. The CDR3 has 13 residues. Germline loops: CDR1 MNHEY, CDR2 SMNVEV (reference sequence). TCRdb keeps only in-frame clones here, not all; method: immunoSEQ multiplex PCR. The sample has roughly 80,000 clones, about 91% seen once. The sequence derives from a female donor with multiple sclerosis, enrolled in a pregnancy study. The sample was peripheral blood, taken before pregnancy. V usage is TRBV27 and J usage is TRBJ2-7, with D possibly TRBD1 on 5 matching bases. CDR3 nucleotides: TGTGCCAGCAGGGGGCCAGGGCCACTGGAGCAGTACTTC. It encodes CASRGPGPLEQYF.